Following are 28 T cell receptor beta chains from one sample sequenced in a study of tumor and adjacent non-tumor tissue in lung cancer. Three rounds of nested PCR, following a modified ARM-PCR protocol, produced the TCRbeta library. MiXCR was run by TCRdb on the multiplex PCR reads, yielding one entry per CDR3 protein. The sample consists of approximately 120,000 distinct CDR3 sequences, 66% of them appearing once. The template was RNA from unsorted bulk tissue. The sample was lung tumor tissue. These TCRs come from a man aged 30 to 45 with non-small cell lung cancer.

On this clonotype itself: This clone may be a read error of a much larger clone one base away. This chain connects TRBV20-1 to TRBJ1-4, with D possibly being TRBD1 (5 bases). V gave up 0 bases and J gave up 5 bases, with 7 bases separating them. The CDR3 covers 13 residues. Germline values: CDR1 DFQATT, CDR2 SNEGSKA (reference sequence). The CDR3 coding sequence is TGCAGTGCTAGAGAACAGGAAAATGAAAAACTGTTTTTT. Protein sequence: CSAREQENEKLFF.

Turning to this clonotype: A much larger clone sits a single nucleotide away, making a read error possible. The CDR3 ends on some other residue instead of the conserved phenylalanine or tryptophan, so this is likely a read error. The DNA for the CDR3 is TGTGGCAGTTCAAAACGCGGGCGTGGGGACTATGGCTACACCCTC. Protein product: CGSSKRGRGDYGYTL. The rearrangement links TRBV11-2 to TRBJ1-2; D not resolved. The V gene's germline CDR1 is SGHAT and CDR2 FQNNGV. The CDR3 runs 15 residues.

On this clonotype itself: Compared with germline, one end of the junction differs, possibly owing to a read error. The chain joins TRBV20-1 to TRBJ2-1, with 7 nucleotides matching TRBD2. Germline V CDR1 and CDR2: DFQATT, SNEGSKA (reference sequence). This CDR3 comprises 14 residues. The CDR3 spells CNARQAGRFNEQFF. The CDR3 DNA is TGCAATGCTAGACAAGCGGGACGCTTTAATGAGCAGTTCTTC.

This clonotype was observed many times. The rearrangement uses TRBV29-1 and TRBJ2-3; unclear D gene. The germline CDR1 and CDR2 sequences are SQVTM and ANQGSEA. V lost 8 bases, J lost 6 bases, and 15 bases lay in between. CDR3 length equals 12 residues. CDR3 sequence reads: CSMGPRLDTQYF. The CDR3, as DNA: TGCAGCATGGGTCCGCGACTGGATACGCAGTATTTT.

Notes on this clonotype: A much larger clone lies one base from this, so it may be a read error. The V and J genes are TRBV4-3 and TRBJ2-7; 8 nucleotides match TRBD2. Germline V gene data show CDR1 as LGHNA and CDR2 as YSLEER. The CDR3 totals 16 residues. Unmatched junction bases numbered 20, after V lost 7 bases and J lost 9 bases. The CDR3 loop reads CASKRTPGTRGPVQYF. In DNA, the CDR3 is TGCGCCAGCAAGAGGACCCCCGGGACTAGAGGACCCGTGCAGTACTTC.

This clonotype was counted ten times or more. The chain uses TRBV6-2 or TRBV6-3 and TRBJ2-7; TRBD1 matches at 8 bases. J was trimmed by 3 bases and V by 11 bases; bases with no gene match: 9. This CDR3 has 13 residues. The germline gives CDR1 MNHEY, CDR2 SVGEGT. Written as DNA, the CDR3 is TGTGCCGTCCGGGACAGGACCTTCTACGAGCAGTACTTC. This gives the protein CAVRDRTFYEQYF.

On this clonotype: An end of the junction does not agree with germline; a read error may underlie this. V is TRBV6-5 and J is TRBJ2-6, with a possible D match to TRBD2 (5 bases). Looked up from germline, CDR1 is MNHEY and CDR2 is SVGAGI. The CDR3 loop spans 17 amino acids. The CDR3: CVSNSGGRISGANVLTF. CDR3 bases: TGTGTCAGCAATTCCGGTGGGAGAATATCTGGAGCCAACGTCCTGACTTTC.

This clonotype was detected only once. No conserved phenylalanine or tryptophan ends this CDR3, so it is likely a read error. CDR3 nucleotides: TGCAGTACTAGAGATCTCCGAGGGCAGCCCTACGAGCAGTACCTC. This encodes CSTRDLRGQPYEQYL. The chain uses TRBV20-1 and TRBJ2-7; the D gene is possibly TRBD2 (5 bases). This CDR3 has 15 residues. CDR1 DFQATT and CDR2 SNEGSKA come from the germline V gene (reference sequence).

This rearrangement joins TRBV11-3 to TRBJ2-5; D assignment may be TRBD1 or TRBD2 (5 bases each). V was pared by 8 bases and J by 2 bases, with 15 bases between. The CDR3 is 14 residues long. The germline V gene encodes CDR1 SGHNT and CDR2 YENEEA. The CDR3 DNA is TGTGCCAGCCCTGGGGGTAGCCTTCAAGAGACCCAGTACTTC. It encodes CASPGGSLQETQYF.

J is TRBJ2-1 and V is TRBV7-2; 8 bases align to TRBD2. The germline gives CDR1 SGHTA, CDR2 FQGNSA. The J segment lost 15 bases and the V segment lost 1 base, leaving 8 bases of the junction unmatched. The CDR3 is 13 residues long. Written as DNA, the CDR3 is TGTGCCAGCAGCTTAGTCGACGGCGGGGGGTTGTTCTTC. Protein: CASSLVDGGGLFF.

A remark on this clonotype: At one boundary the junction diverges from the germline segment, which might be a read error. The rearrangement uses TRBV5-5 and TRBJ1-5; no firm D call. The germline CDR1 and CDR2 sequences are SGHKS and YYEKEE (reference sequence). There are 13 residues in the CDR3. The CDR3 DNA reads as TGTGCCAGCAGCTTGGACTGGGCACCGTCCCAGCACTTT. Protein: CASSLDWAPSQHF.

The chain carries TRBV10-3 and TRBJ2-2; D perhaps matches TRBD1 (5 bases). CDR3 length: 16 residues. CDR1 and CDR2 (germline): ENHRY, SYGVKD. Trimming removed 6 bases from V and 0 bases from J, with 14 bases in between. Written as DNA, the CDR3 is TGTGCCATCAGGACAGTGCCCGCCGCGAACACCGGGGAGCTGTTTTTT. It codes for CAIRTVPAANTGELFF.

In the case of this clonotype: A read error is possible here, since a much larger clone lies one base away. The CDR3 DNA is TGTACCAGCAGCCTACAGGGGGCGTCCTACAATGAGCAGTTCTTC. Translation gives CTSSLQGASYNEQFF. V gene TRBV6-6 combines with J gene TRBJ2-1; 9 bases agree with TRBD1. The germline V gene encodes CDR1 MNHNY and CDR2 SVGAGI (reference sequence). This CDR3 spans 15 amino acids.

Concerning this clonotype: A much larger clone sits a single nucleotide away, making a read error possible. This rearrangement joins TRBV20-1 to TRBJ1-2; D unresolved. From germline, CDR1 is DFQATT and CDR2 SNEGSKA (reference sequence). The CDR3 covers 13 residues. V gave up 1 base and J gave up 2 bases, with 8 bases separating them. DNA of the CDR3: TGCAGTGCTAGAGTGGGCGAAAACTATGGCTACACCTTC. This encodes CSARVGENYGYTF.

A word on this clonotype: This may come from a read error, since a much larger clone is one base off. V and J are TRBV12-3 or TRBV12-4 and TRBJ2-3; 8 nucleotides agree with TRBD2. The length of the CDR3 is 15 residues. CDR3 sequence (DNA): TGTGTCAGCAGTTTCCGGCGGGGGGCTACAGATACGCAGTATTTT. It translates to CVSSFRRGATDTQYF.

For this clonotype: Compared with germline, one end of the junction differs, possibly owing to a read error. The V call is TRBV18, the J call TRBJ2-1; no reliable D call. The germline V gene encodes CDR1 KGHSH and CDR2 LQKENI. The CDR3 consists of 16 residues. CDR3 sequence (DNA): TGTGCCAGGTCACCACCTGGGGTACATACTTTCAATGAGCAGTTATTC. Translating gives CARSPPGVHTFNEQLF.

A word on this clonotype: Mismatch with germline at one junction end may stem from a read error. The V call is TRBV29-1, the J call TRBJ2-7; 7 bases are a match to TRBD2. Germline CDR1 SQVTM, CDR2 ANQGSEA. The CDR3 spans 12 residues. CDR3 nucleotide sequence: TGCAGCGTTATGGGGACTACCTACGAGCAATACTTC. Its translation is CSVMGTTYEQYF.

This chain links TRBV5-5 with TRBJ1-2; 10 bases align to TRBD1. CDR1 SGHKS and CDR2 YYEKEE come from the germline V gene (reference sequence). This CDR3 is 15 amino acids long. CDR3: CVSSLDRGTHYGYTF. CDR3 sequence (DNA): TGTGTCAGTAGCTTGGACAGGGGGACTCACTATGGCTACACCTTC. Complete variable domain (other parts from reference TRBV5-5 and TRBJ1-2): DAGVTQSPTHLIKTRGQQVTLRCSPISGHKSVSWYQQVLGQGPQFIFQYYEKEERGRGNFPDRFSARQFPNYSSELNVNALLLGDSALYLCVSSLDRGTHYGYTFGSGTRLTVV.

The CDR3 loop is CSTLDMTTYEQYF. The CDR3 region has the DNA TGCAGTACCCTGGACATGACGACCTACGAGCAGTACTTC. The V gene is TRBV20-1, the J gene TRBJ2-7; perhaps TRBD1 as D (5 bases). The CDR3 has 13 amino acids. Between the trimmed V and J ends, which lost 8 bases and 2 bases, there was a span of 16 bases. The V gene's germline CDR1 is DFQATT and CDR2 SNEGSKA (reference sequence).

As regards this clonotype: Germline is not matched at one junction end, which may reflect a read error. This chain uses TRBV6-6 with TRBJ2-2; 9 bases align to TRBD2. The CDR3 runs 16 residues. Germline V CDR1 and CDR2: MNHNY, SVGAGI (reference sequence). CDR3 protein: CASAGRQAGGGGKLFF. The CDR3 DNA is TGTGCCAGCGCGGGTCGTCAGGCGGGAGGGGGCGGGAAGCTGTTTTTT.

With regard to this clonotype: The CDR3 end shows no conserved phenylalanine or tryptophan, and so a read error is likely. The chain is built from TRBV24-1 and TRBJ2-3; 7 bases match TRBD1. Germline V gene data show CDR1 as KGHDR and CDR2 as SFDVKD. J gave up 4 bases and V 4 bases, and 7 bases lay outside the gene matches. The CDR3 extends over 15 amino acids. This CDR3 reads CATSDPSDRADTQYY. The CDR3, as DNA: TGTGCCACCAGTGACCCATCCGACAGGGCAGATACGCAGTATTAT.

Note on this clonotype: Sequence at one end of the junction differs from germline and may be a read error. The genes are TRBV4-3 and TRBJ1-2; no definite D call. The CDR3 covers 15 residues. The germline gives CDR1 LGHNA, CDR2 YSLEER. The chain's CDR3 is CASSQGPDVSYCYTF. CDR3 nucleotide sequence: TGCGCCAGCAGTCAAGGTCCGGACGTCAGCTATTGCTACACCTTC.

On this clonotype: The junction shows a germline mismatch at one end, possibly a read error. The chain employs TRBV12-3 or TRBV12-4 and TRBJ2-7; D remains ambiguous. The CDR3 extends over 12 amino acids. CDR3 coding DNA: TGTGCCAACAGTTCCCCCCCCTACGAGCGGTACTTC. Protein: CANSSPPYERYF.

As for this clonotype: A much larger clone is a single base away; this may be a read error. The chain joins TRBV20-1 to TRBJ1-2; D unclear. Trimming took off 5 bases at V and 5 bases at J, with 18 bases between the two ends. Per germline, CDR1 DFQATT and CDR2 SNEGSKA (reference sequence). This CDR3 region has 14 residues. The CDR3 sequence is CSAPTILWDYGYTF. DNA for the CDR3: TGCAGTGCTCCCACTATTTTATGGGATTATGGCTACACCTTC.

About this clonotype: The junction departs from the called germline gene at one end, perhaps through a read error. The V call is TRBV6-1, the J call TRBJ2-7; 8 bases are shared with TRBD1. Gene TRBJ2-1 matches the end of the DNA better, so the J call may be wrong. This CDR3 has 15 amino acids. CDR1 is MNHNS and CDR2 is SASEGT in the germline V gene. The DNA of the CDR3 is TGTGCCAGCGGTGAGGTCGGGAACAGGGGGGATGTGCAGTTCTTC. Translation: CASGEVGNRGDVQFF.

There are a few counts of this clonotype. The CDR3 loop is CASSSVRGAVGYEQYF. CDR3 coding DNA: TGTGCCAGCAGCTCCGTACGAGGGGCTGTGGGCTACGAGCAGTACTTC. V is TRBV11-2 and J is TRBJ2-7, with D perhaps TRBD1 or TRBD2 (5 bases each). V dropped 4 bases and J dropped 3 bases, with 19 bases sitting between them. CDR3 length: 16 residues. In germline, CDR1 is SGHAT, CDR2 FQNNGV.

In its sample, this clonotype was seen many times. The chain carries TRBV4-3 and TRBJ2-7; 11 positions match TRBD1. J lost 5 bases, V lost 3 bases, and 9 bases had no gene match. This CDR3 is 16 amino acids long. CDR1 is LGHNA and CDR2 is YSLEER in the germline V gene. CDR3 nucleotides: TGCGCCAGCAGCCATGAACTCGGACAGGGGGCAGACGAGCAGTACTTC. It specifies CASSHELGQGADEQYF.

Regarding this clonotype: Given a much more abundant clone one base away, this may be a read error. Because it lacks the conserved phenylalanine or tryptophan at the end, this CDR3 is likely a read error. The chain links TRBV6-1 to TRBJ2-6; TRBD1 agrees at 8 bases. The germline V gene encodes CDR1 MNHNS and CDR2 SASEGT. The CDR3 sequence is 15 residues long. V shed 6 bases, J shed 2 bases, and the junction held 3 bases outside the gene matches. The CDR3: CASREQGAGANVLTI. In DNA, the CDR3 is TGTGCCAGCAGGGAACAGGGGGCTGGGGCCAACGTCCTGACTATC.